The next 3 T cell receptor beta chains were all read from a single sample in a study of cytomegalovirus exposure and HLA in healthy donors. PCR was performed using 60 Vbeta and 13 Jbeta primers. Repertoires were generated with immunoSEQ multiplex PCR, while TCRdb's copy carries only in-frame clones and drops some. There are roughly 80,000 clones in the sample, with about 1.1% held by the top ten. The sample consisted of PBMCs. Receptors originate from a woman aged 30 to 39 in good health and CMV-seronegative.

The J gene is TRBJ2-7, the V gene TRBV2; 11 nucleotides agree with TRBD2. J was trimmed by 2 bases and V by 3 bases; bases with no gene match: 0. Germline V gene sequence: CDR1 SNHLY, CDR2 FYNNEI. This CDR3 has 14 residues. CDR3 in amino acids: CASSEGLAAYEQYF. CDR3 nucleotide sequence: TGTGCCAGCAGTGAGGGACTAGCGGCCTACGAGCAGTACTTC.

In DNA form, the CDR3 reads TGTGCCAGCAGCAGGGAACAGCACACCGGGGAGCTGTTTTTT. Its protein is CASSREQHTGELFF. The gene calls are TRBV27 and TRBJ2-2; possibly TRBD1 for D (5 bases). The CDR3 has 14 amino acids. Germline CDR1 and CDR2: MNHEY and SMNVEV (reference sequence). Trimming shortened V by 6 bases and J by 3 bases, and 11 bases separated the two germline ends.

The V and J genes are TRBV9 and TRBJ1-3; no firm D call. This CDR3 is 16 amino acids long. V shed 0 bases and J shed 0 bases, with 10 bases lying between them. CDR1 is SGDLS and CDR2 is YYNGEE in the germline V gene. CDR3 bases: TGTGCCAGCAGCGTAGGCCTCCCACTCTCTGGAAACACCATATATTTT. It codes for CASSVGLPLSGNTIYF.